The clone carrying this TCR beta chain was seen repeatedly, ten times or more. Antigen unknown. This sample is part of a study of T cell repertoires in cytomegalovirus infection. Study-level information: Indications of both CMV infection and matching HLA type were provided by public TCR beta signatures. General observations from the study: Individuals carrying CMV plus the relevant HLA were identified by cumulative frequency of public TCR beta families.

TCRdb re-derived calls from the reads in MiXCR, one entry per CDR3 protein. This table has roughly 45,000 distinct CDR3 sequences, approximately 22% appearing once. Germline V gene lookup returns CDR1 DFQATT and CDR2 SNEGSKA (reference sequence). V was shortened by 3 bases and J by 5 bases, with 10 bases between the two germline ends. This CDR3 has 13 residues. The chain couples TRBV20-1 to TRBJ1-4; D perhaps matches TRBD1 (5 bases). The sequenced sample consisted of PBMCs, sequenced either directly or after in vitro stimulation (not recorded which). The receptor was derived from a human donor in good health (CMV status not recorded). Some clones in this sample may be carry-over from other donors' samples. For the CDR3, the DNA is TGCAGTGCTAGCAGGGATGCCAATGAAAAACTGTTTTTT. Translation: CSASRDANEKLFF.